Below, 10 T cell receptor beta chains from the same sample are listed, as sequenced in a study of CD8 T cells in Susac syndrome. With random hexamers, roughly 0.45 to 1 ug RNA was reverse transcribed. MiXCR, run by TCRdb on the immunoSEQ multiplex PCR reads, gives a single entry per CDR3 protein. The sample lists 200,000 or so distinct CDR3 sequences; nearly 95% were seen once. The sequenced material came from CD4+ T cells from PBMCs. These receptors all come from a human donor with multiple sclerosis.

The chain couples TRBV5-1 to TRBJ2-1; the D gene is possibly TRBD2 (6 bases). Germline V gene lookup returns CDR1 SGHRS and CDR2 YFSETQ. Trimming took off 5 bases at V and 7 bases at J, with 16 bases between the two ends. There are 14 residues in the CDR3. CDR3 nucleotide sequence: TGCGCCAGCAGTGCGGCGGGGAGCGCAAATGAGCAGTTCTTC. Its protein product is CASSAAGSANEQFF.

This chain connects TRBV19 to TRBJ2-7; tentatively, D is TRBD1 or TRBD2 (5 bases each). The CDR3 spans 15 residues. From germline, CDR1 is LNHDA and CDR2 SQIVND (reference sequence). Trimming shortened V by 7 bases and J by 2 bases, and 18 bases separated the two germline ends. The CDR3 here is CASNRRRDGAYEQYF. The CDR3 nucleotides read TGTGCCAGTAATCGACGCCGGGACGGAGCCTACGAGCAGTACTTC.

The V gene is TRBV20-1, the J gene TRBJ1-5; tentative D call: TRBD1 (6 bases). The V gene's germline CDR1 is DFQATT and CDR2 SNEGSKA (reference sequence). V dropped 5 bases and J dropped 12 bases, with 20 bases sitting between them. The CDR3 length is 13 residues. The CDR3 DNA reads TGCAGTGCTGTACCCGCCACAGGGATTAACCAGCATTTT. Its translation: CSAVPATGINQHF.

This clonotype has just one count. V gene TRBV4-1 combines with J gene TRBJ2-7; possibly TRBD2 for D (6 bases). The CDR3 sequence is 17 residues long. Trimming stripped 2 bases from V and 4 bases from J, with 21 bases between. Per germline, CDR1 MGHRA and CDR2 YSYEKL. The CDR3 region has the DNA TGCGCCAGCAGCCAAATCGTTGGTACTGGGACTCGATACGAGCAGTACTTC. This sequence encodes CASSQIVGTGTRYEQYF.

The genes are TRBV6-5 and TRBJ1-6; no clear D. The CDR3 spans 16 residues. Germline CDR1 is MNHEY and CDR2 is SVGAGI. The germline V and J ends were trimmed by 1 base and 7 bases, with 14 bases remaining between them. The CDR3 here is CASSYLAGSGNSPLHF. CDR3 sequence (DNA): TGTGCCAGCAGTTACTTGGCGGGGTCGGGGAATTCACCCCTCCACTTT.

The rearrangement uses TRBV7-9 and TRBJ2-1, with a weak D call TRBD1 (6 bases). This CDR3 spans 16 amino acids. The V and J ends lost 1 base and 5 bases respectively, with 15 bases between them. Germline-derived CDR1 and CDR2 are SEHNR and FQNEAQ (reference sequence). This CDR3 is CASSLVGQLGHNEQFF. The CDR3 region has the DNA TGTGCCAGCAGCTTAGTTGGACAGCTGGGCCACAATGAGCAGTTCTTC.

This sequence joins TRBV3-1 and TRBJ2-5; 12 bases are shared with TRBD2. Trimming at V came to 0 bases and at J to 5 bases, leaving 10 bases not matched to a gene. The CDR3 runs to 18 residues. The germline V gene encodes CDR1 LGHDT and CDR2 YNNKEL (reference sequence). CDR3 coding DNA: TGTGCCAGCAGCCAAGATCGCCTAGCGGGGGGGAGGTGGGAGACCCAGTACTTC. Its translation: CASSQDRLAGGRWETQYF.

This chain links TRBV20-1 with TRBJ2-1; possible D gene TRBD2, 5 bases. The CDR3 extends over 11 amino acids. CDR1 DFQATT and CDR2 SNEGSKA come from the germline V gene (reference sequence). V was cut by 8 bases and J by 8 bases, with 13 bases left in between. The CDR3 region has the DNA TGCAGTTCCCAAGTGGGAGATGAGCAGTTCTTC. Translated, it gives CSSQVGDEQFF.

In its sample, this clonotype was seen once. CDR3: CASSLGVGGQFF. The CDR3 bases are TGTGCCAGCAGCCTAGGAGTGGGCGGGCAGTTCTTC. This chain connects TRBV3-1 to TRBJ2-1, with D unclear. Looked up from germline, CDR1 is LGHDT and CDR2 is YNNKEL (reference sequence). V dropped 4 bases and J dropped 12 bases, with 13 bases sitting between them. The CDR3 covers 12 residues.

This CDR3 is CASMGEGYGLNEQYF. The CDR3 bases are TGTGCCAGCATGGGGGAGGGCTACGGACTGAACGAGCAGTACTTC. This chain joins TRBV2 and TRBJ2-7, with 7 bases that match TRBD2. J lost 5 bases, V lost 7 bases, and 14 bases had no gene match. The CDR3 covers 15 residues. Germline V lookup: CDR1 SNHLY, CDR2 FYNNEI.